This is a list of T cell receptor beta chains from one sample in a study of OX40 agonist ivuxolimab in advanced cancers. The repertoire was sequenced with immunoSEQ multiplex PCR; TCRdb's copy has only in-frame clones and lacks some. The table shows about 76,000 clones, with nearly 85% occurring only once. The sequenced sample was CD4+ or CD8+ T cells sorted from blood, obtained in a trial of the OX40 agonist ivuxolimab. These receptors originate from an adult with an advanced solid tumor such as melanoma, head and neck, liver or kidney cancer. Both conserved end residues are part of each CDR3. Fields, in order: CDR3 DNA, CDR3 protein, clone size, V gene, D gene, J gene. A D gene is named only where the DNA matches it firmly. Size tells how often a clone was seen (once, few, many) or the class of an expanded clone, and some rows leave it out.

CDR3nt: TGCGCCAGCAGCCTCCGGGACTTGTCTGGAAACACCATATATTTT
CDR3aa: CASSLRDLSGNTIYF
abundance: NA
v_gene: TRBV5-1
d_gene: NA
j_gene: TRBJ1-3

CDR3nt: TGCGCCAGCAGCTTGCAACCGGGGGCGAGCGATGAGCAGTTCTTC
CDR3aa: CASSLQPGASDEQFF
abundance: NA
v_gene: TRBV5-1
d_gene: NA
j_gene: TRBJ2-1

CDR3nt: TGTGCCAGCAGGATACAGGCTGATCAGCCCCAGCATTTT
CDR3aa: CASRIQADQPQHF
abundance: many
v_gene: TRBV28
d_gene: NA
j_gene: TRBJ1-5

CDR3nt: TGTGCCAGCAGCTTAGGCCCCTACAATGAGCAGTTCTTC
CDR3aa: CASSLGPYNEQFF
abundance: few
v_gene: TRBV7-3
d_gene: NA
j_gene: TRBJ2-1

CDR3nt: TGTGCCAGCAGGGTTGGAGGGCGGGGGAATGAGCAGTTCTTC
CDR3aa: CASRVGGRGNEQFF
abundance: once
v_gene: TRBV6-4
d_gene: TRBD2
j_gene: TRBJ2-1

CDR3nt: TGCGCCAGCAGTCTCCGGGACAGGGGTGCCCACACCGGGGAGCTGTTTTTT
CDR3aa: CASSLRDRGAHTGELFF
abundance: NA
v_gene: TRBV23-1
d_gene: TRBD1
j_gene: TRBJ2-2

CDR3nt: TGCGCCAGCAGCCCCGGGATAGCGGGAGGGGACGAGCAGTACTTC
CDR3aa: CASSPGIAGGDEQYF
abundance: NA
v_gene: TRBV4-1
d_gene: TRBD2
j_gene: TRBJ2-7

CDR3nt: TGCGCCAGCAGCTGGGGGCCGAAAGAGACCCAGTACTTC
CDR3aa: CASSWGPKETQYF
abundance: NA
v_gene: TRBV5-1
d_gene: NA
j_gene: TRBJ2-5

CDR3nt: TGTGCCAGCGCCGAGGGGGGAGAGACCCAGTACTTC
CDR3aa: CASAEGGETQYF
abundance: NA
v_gene: TRBV18
d_gene: NA
j_gene: TRBJ2-5

CDR3nt: TGTGCCAGCAGCTTACTAGCGGGAGGGCCCGTAGATACGCAGTATTTT
CDR3aa: CASSLLAGGPVDTQYF
abundance: NA
v_gene: TRBV7-2
d_gene: TRBD2
j_gene: TRBJ2-3

CDR3nt: TGTGCCATCAGCTCAGGGGGCAACAATTCACCCCTCCACTTT
CDR3aa: CAISSGGNNSPLHF
abundance: NA
v_gene: TRBV10-3
d_gene: TRBD1
j_gene: TRBJ1-6

CDR3nt: TGCGCCAGCAGCTTGGGGTTTATAGGGACAGGGGGCGACGGTAACTATGGCTACACCTTC
CDR3aa: CASSLGFIGTGGDGNYGYTF
abundance: NA
v_gene: TRBV5-1
d_gene: TRBD1
j_gene: TRBJ1-2

CDR3nt: TGTGCCAGCAGCTCAACAGGGGGAGGAAACACCATATATTTT
CDR3aa: CASSSTGGGNTIYF
abundance: NA
v_gene: TRBV27
d_gene: TRBD1
j_gene: TRBJ1-3

CDR3nt: TGTGCCAGCTCACCTCAGGGGGGTTTGGACACTGAAGCTTTCTTT
CDR3aa: CASSPQGGLDTEAFF
abundance: NA
v_gene: TRBV18
d_gene: TRBD1
j_gene: TRBJ1-1

CDR3nt: TGTGCCAGTAGCCCCGGAGGGCCATACCAGTACTTC
CDR3aa: CASSPGGPYQYF
abundance: NA
v_gene: TRBV19
d_gene: NA
j_gene: TRBJ2-4

CDR3nt: TGTGCCAGCAGCCAAGATTACCAGGTCGCTAGTCGCGAGCAGTACTTC
CDR3aa: CASSQDYQVASREQYF
abundance: once
v_gene: TRBV14
d_gene: NA
j_gene: TRBJ2-7

CDR3nt: TGCAGCGAGGTAGGGACAGAGAAGACAGATACGCAGTATTTT
CDR3aa: CSEVGTEKTDTQYF
abundance: NA
v_gene: TRBV29-1
d_gene: TRBD1
j_gene: TRBJ2-3

CDR3nt: TGTGCCAGCTCACCAAGACAAACGAACGGGGAGCTGTTTTTT
CDR3aa: CASSPRQTNGELFF
abundance: once
v_gene: TRBV18
d_gene: NA
j_gene: TRBJ2-2

CDR3nt: TGTGCCAGCAGCCCTAGGACTAGCTTCTCCGGGGAGCTGTTTTTT
CDR3aa: CASSPRTSFSGELFF
abundance: NA
v_gene: TRBV11-2
d_gene: TRBD2
j_gene: TRBJ2-2

CDR3nt: TGTGCCAGCAGTTACTCTGTAGCGGGAGGGACCGGGGAGCTGTTTTTT
CDR3aa: CASSYSVAGGTGELFF
abundance: NA
v_gene: TRBV6-5
d_gene: TRBD2
j_gene: TRBJ2-2

CDR3nt: TGTGCCAGTAGCAAACCCGGGACAGCAACCAATCAGCCCCAGCATTTT
CDR3aa: CASSKPGTATNQPQHF
abundance: NA
v_gene: TRBV19
d_gene: TRBD1
j_gene: TRBJ1-5

CDR3nt: TGTGCCAGCAGCTTAGACGGGTATACCTACGAGCAGTACTTC
CDR3aa: CASSLDGYTYEQYF
abundance: NA
v_gene: TRBV11-2
d_gene: NA
j_gene: TRBJ2-7

CDR3nt: TGTGCCAGCAGGGGGGACAAACACACTGAAGCTTTCTTT
CDR3aa: CASRGDKHTEAFF
abundance: once
v_gene: TRBV7-9
d_gene: NA
j_gene: TRBJ1-1

CDR3nt: TGCGCCAGCAGCTTGGGAGTCACCGACTATGGCTACACCTTC
CDR3aa: CASSLGVTDYGYTF
abundance: NA
v_gene: TRBV5-1
d_gene: NA
j_gene: TRBJ1-2

CDR3nt: TGCGCCAGCAGTAACCCCGGGACAGGGTTTACAGATACGCAGTATTTT
CDR3aa: CASSNPGTGFTDTQYF
abundance: NA
v_gene: TRBV23-1
d_gene: TRBD1
j_gene: TRBJ2-3

CDR3nt: TGTGCCAGCAGCCAGCGAACTAGCGGGAGGGATGAGCAGTTCTTC
CDR3aa: CASSQRTSGRDEQFF
abundance: NA
v_gene: TRBV4-2
d_gene: TRBD2
j_gene: TRBJ2-1

CDR3nt: TGTGCCACTCTAGCGGGGGTGGACACCGGGGAGCTGTTTTTT
CDR3aa: CATLAGVDTGELFF
abundance: NA
v_gene: TRBV28
d_gene: TRBD2
j_gene: TRBJ2-2

CDR3nt: TGTGCCAGCAGTTATTCGGACTCGAACACAGATACGCAGTATTTT
CDR3aa: CASSYSDSNTDTQYF
abundance: NA
v_gene: TRBV6-5
d_gene: NA
j_gene: TRBJ2-3

CDR3nt: TGTGCCAGCAGTTTTGGCAGGCAAGAGGACTATGGCTACACCTTC
CDR3aa: CASSFGRQEDYGYTF
abundance: few
v_gene: TRBV28
d_gene: NA
j_gene: TRBJ1-2

CDR3nt: TGTGCCAGCAGCTTATTAAGTAATTCACCCCTCCACTTT
CDR3aa: CASSLLSNSPLHF
abundance: NA
v_gene: TRBV7-3
d_gene: NA
j_gene: TRBJ1-6

CDR3nt: TGCGCCAGCAGTGGGAGCGGGACCTCTGCCGGGGAGCTGTTTTTT
CDR3aa: CASSGSGTSAGELFF
abundance: NA
v_gene: TRBV5-1
d_gene: TRBD2
j_gene: TRBJ2-2

CDR3nt: TGTGCCAGTAGTTTGGCGATCTCCTACAATGAGCAGTTCTTC
CDR3aa: CASSLAISYNEQFF
abundance: once
v_gene: TRBV19
d_gene: NA
j_gene: TRBJ2-1

CDR3nt: TGTGCCAGTAGTATAGATAGACCAGTAAATCAGCCCCAGCATTTT
CDR3aa: CASSIDRPVNQPQHF
abundance: NA
v_gene: TRBV19
d_gene: NA
j_gene: TRBJ1-5

CDR3nt: TGTGCCAGCAGCTCCGAAGGGGGCTCGAGAGCTTTCTTT
CDR3aa: CASSSEGGSRAFF
abundance: NA
v_gene: TRBV7-9
d_gene: TRBD1
j_gene: TRBJ1-1

CDR3nt: TGTGCCAGCAGTCTCGGGACAGGGCACTACGAGCAGTACTTC
CDR3aa: CASSLGTGHYEQYF
abundance: NA
v_gene: TRBV6-5
d_gene: TRBD1
j_gene: TRBJ2-7

CDR3nt: TGTGCCAGCAGCACCCGGACTAGCGGGGAAGCAGATACGCAGTATTTT
CDR3aa: CASSTRTSGEADTQYF
abundance: NA
v_gene: TRBV7-8
d_gene: TRBD2
j_gene: TRBJ2-3

CDR3nt: TGTGCCAGTAGTATCATTTCTCCGGGGGCGATTGACACAGATACGCAGTATTTT
CDR3aa: CASSIISPGAIDTDTQYF
abundance: NA
v_gene: TRBV19
d_gene: NA
j_gene: TRBJ2-3

CDR3nt: TGTGCCAGCGCCTTTAGCGGAGCCTACAATGAGCAGTTCTTC
CDR3aa: CASAFSGAYNEQFF
abundance: NA
v_gene: TRBV2
d_gene: NA
j_gene: TRBJ2-1

CDR3nt: TGCGCCAGCAGCTTGAGGGCTGACGGATACGAGCAGTACTTC
CDR3aa: CASSLRADGYEQYF
abundance: NA
v_gene: TRBV5-1
d_gene: NA
j_gene: TRBJ2-7

CDR3nt: TGTGCCAGTAGTTCAGGACAGGGAGGCCATGAGCAGTTCTTC
CDR3aa: CASSSGQGGHEQFF
abundance: NA
v_gene: TRBV19
d_gene: TRBD1
j_gene: TRBJ2-1

CDR3nt: TGTGCCTGGAGTATCCGACTAGCGGGAGGGTACGAGCAGTACTTC
CDR3aa: CAWSIRLAGGYEQYF
abundance: NA
v_gene: TRBV30
d_gene: TRBD2
j_gene: TRBJ2-7

CDR3nt: TGTGCCAGCAGCCGGACAGGCTATGGCTACACCTTC
CDR3aa: CASSRTGYGYTF
abundance: NA
v_gene: TRBV5-4
d_gene: TRBD1
j_gene: TRBJ1-2

CDR3nt: TGCGCCAGCAGCTTGTCGACAGGGGCAAATGAAAAACTGTTTTTT
CDR3aa: CASSLSTGANEKLFF
abundance: NA
v_gene: TRBV5-1
d_gene: TRBD1
j_gene: TRBJ1-4

CDR3nt: TGTGCCAGCAGCGCAGGACAGCGCAGCCAAGAGACCCAGTACTTC
CDR3aa: CASSAGQRSQETQYF
abundance: NA
v_gene: TRBV11-2
d_gene: NA
j_gene: TRBJ2-5

CDR3nt: TGTGCCAGCAGCCTGGACAGGGGTACGCAGTATTTT
CDR3aa: CASSLDRGTQYF
abundance: NA
v_gene: TRBV7-8
d_gene: TRBD1
j_gene: TRBJ2-3